The T cell receptor beta chain described here comes from a study of blood T cell repertoires in COVID-19. Data came from immunoSEQ multiplex PCR; TCRdb stores just in-frame clones and leaves some out. The profile covers about 28,000 clones, with 84% appearing a single time and 15% to 20% taken by the ten largest. Germline loops: CDR1 SGHRS, CDR2 YFSETQ. Trimming stripped 0 bases from V and 6 bases from J, with 10 bases between. The CDR3 has 13 residues. This chain links TRBV5-1 with TRBJ2-7; tentatively, D is TRBD1 (5 bases). This clonotype was obtained from a man aged 65-85 years with active COVID-19. Sequencing input: peripheral blood. The CDR3 spells CASSLVSGFEQYF. The CDR3 coding sequence is TGCGCCAGCAGCTTGGTTTCAGGGTTCGAGCAGTACTTC.